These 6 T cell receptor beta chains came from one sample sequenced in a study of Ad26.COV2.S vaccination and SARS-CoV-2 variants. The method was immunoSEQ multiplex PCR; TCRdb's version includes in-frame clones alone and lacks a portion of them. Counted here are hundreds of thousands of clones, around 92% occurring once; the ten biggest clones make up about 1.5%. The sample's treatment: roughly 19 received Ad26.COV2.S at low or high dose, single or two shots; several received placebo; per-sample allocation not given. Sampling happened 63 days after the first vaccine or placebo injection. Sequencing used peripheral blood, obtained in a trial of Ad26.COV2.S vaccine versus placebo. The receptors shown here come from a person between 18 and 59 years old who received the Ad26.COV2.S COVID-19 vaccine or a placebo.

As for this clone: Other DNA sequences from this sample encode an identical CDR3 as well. The CDR3 coding sequence is TGTGCCAGCACGCAGGAGAACACCGGGGAGCTGTTTTTT. Translated: CASTQENTGELFF. The V call is TRBV2, the J call TRBJ2-2, with D unclear. The CDR3 is 13 amino acids. Germline CDR1 is SNHLY and CDR2 is FYNNEI. Trimming removed 7 bases at V and 1 base at J, with 7 bases between. Variable domain in full (rest from reference TRBV2 and TRBJ2-2): EPEVTQTPSHQVTQMGQEVILRCVPISNHLYFYWYRQILGQKVEFLVSFYNNEISEKSEIFDDQFSVERPDGSNFTLKIRSTKLEDSAMYFCASTQENTGELFFGEGSRLTVL.

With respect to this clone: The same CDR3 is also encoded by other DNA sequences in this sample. CDR3: CASSLDRYEQYF. The CDR3 nucleotides are TGTGCCAGCAGTTTAGACCGTTACGAGCAGTACTTC. The chain uses TRBV12-3 or TRBV12-4 and TRBJ2-7; D gene unclear. The germline V and J ends were trimmed by 1 base and 4 bases, with 5 bases remaining between them. The CDR3 runs to 12 residues.

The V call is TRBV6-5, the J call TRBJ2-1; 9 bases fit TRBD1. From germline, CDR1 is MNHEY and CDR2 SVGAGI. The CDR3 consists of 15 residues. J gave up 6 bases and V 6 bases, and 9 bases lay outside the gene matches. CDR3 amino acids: CASRLQGALPNEQFF. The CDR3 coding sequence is TGTGCCAGCAGATTACAGGGGGCCCTACCCAATGAGCAGTTCTTC.

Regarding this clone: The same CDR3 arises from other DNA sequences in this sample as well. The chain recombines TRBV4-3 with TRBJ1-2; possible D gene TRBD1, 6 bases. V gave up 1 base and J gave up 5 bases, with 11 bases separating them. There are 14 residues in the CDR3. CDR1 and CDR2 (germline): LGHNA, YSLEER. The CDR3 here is CASSQGGGGYGYTF. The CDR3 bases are TGCGCCAGCAGCCAAGGGGGGGGCGGGTATGGCTACACCTTC.

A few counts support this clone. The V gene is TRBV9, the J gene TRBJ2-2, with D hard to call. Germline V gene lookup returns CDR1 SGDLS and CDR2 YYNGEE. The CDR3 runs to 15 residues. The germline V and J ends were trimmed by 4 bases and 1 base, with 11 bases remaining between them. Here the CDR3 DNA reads TGTGCCAGCAGCCCCAAGACACGGAACACCGGGGAGCTGTTTTTT. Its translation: CASSPKTRNTGELFF.

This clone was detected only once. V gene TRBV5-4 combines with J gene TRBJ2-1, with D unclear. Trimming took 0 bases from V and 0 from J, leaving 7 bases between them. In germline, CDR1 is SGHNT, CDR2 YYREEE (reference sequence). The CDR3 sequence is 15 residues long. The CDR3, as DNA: TGTGCCAGCAGCTTGGCCCTAAGCTCCTACAATGAGCAGTTCTTC. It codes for CASSLALSSYNEQFF.